The 30 T cell receptor beta chains given below trace back to one sample, sequenced in a study of CD8 T cells in ankylosing spondylitis (dated by TCRdb to about 2017). The library was obtained by 5' RACE. Sequencing was performed on an Illumina HiSeq 2500. TCRdb ran its own pipeline on the public reads, namely fastp trimming at Q25 and MiXCR clone calling, and kept in-frame beta chains. Rows with a matching CDR3 protein are joined into one entry that keeps the most common DNA and genes. This sample holds 69,000 or so distinct CDR3 sequences; about 5.4% were observed only once. The ten largest clones add up to approximately 2.1% of the sample. Source material: blood, either unsorted or a sorted T cell fraction (not recorded which). These receptors all come from a male donor with ankylosing spondylitis or in good health (not recorded which).

This clonotype was observed at least ten times. The rearrangement uses TRBV7-8 and TRBJ2-7; D call uncertain. Germline CDR1 and CDR2: SGHVS and FQNEAQ. This CDR3 spans 11 amino acids. V shed 4 bases and J shed 4 bases, with 5 bases lying between them. The CDR3 nucleotides read TGTGCCAGCAGCTCTCGTTACGAGCAGTACTTC. Translation gives CASSSRYEQYF.

This clonotype occurred many times. The J gene is TRBJ2-3, the V gene TRBV6-1; D is perhaps TRBD2 (6 bases). Looked up from germline, CDR1 is MNHNS and CDR2 is SASEGT. The germline V and J ends were trimmed by 6 bases and 0 bases, with 19 bases remaining between them. This CDR3 is 17 amino acids long. The CDR3 coding sequence is TGTGCCAGCAGCAGACACGCCGGGGGTGCTAGCACAGATACGCAGTATTTT. This encodes CASSRHAGGASTDTQYF.

The V and J genes are TRBV12-3 or TRBV12-4 and TRBJ2-7; no clear D gene. This CDR3 is 13 amino acids long. Between the trimmed V and J ends, which lost 6 bases and 4 bases, there was a span of 13 bases. The CDR3 nucleotides read TGTGCCAGCAGGAAGACAACAACATACGAGCAGTACTTC. Protein: CASRKTTTYEQYF.

At least ten counts were recorded for this clonotype. The gene calls are TRBV7-9 and TRBJ2-5; tentative D call: TRBD2 (6 bases). With 10 bases removed from V and 2 bases from J, the gap between germline ends came to 11 bases. The CDR3 loop spans 12 amino acids. Germline V gene data show CDR1 as SEHNR and CDR2 as FQNEAQ (reference sequence). CDR3 sequence reads: CATGDLQETQYF. The DNA of the CDR3 is TGTGCCACGGGGGACTTACAAGAGACCCAGTACTTC. The full variable domain, rest sourced from reference TRBV7-9 and TRBJ2-5, is DTGVSQNPRHKITKRGQNVTFRCDPISEHNRLYWYRQTLGQGPEFLTYFQNEAQLEKSRLLSDRFSAERPKGSFSTLEIQRTEQGDSAMYLCATGDLQETQYFGPGTRLLVL.

Ten or more counts support this clonotype. V gene TRBV20-1 combines with J gene TRBJ1-4, with D uncertain. The germline CDR1 and CDR2 sequences are DFQATT and SNEGSKA (reference sequence). V gave up 4 bases and J gave up 0 bases, with 9 bases separating them. The CDR3 sequence is 14 residues long. The DNA of the CDR3 is TGCAGTGCTACCGGTCCTGCAACTAATGAAAAACTGTTTTTT. Its translation: CSATGPATNEKLFF.

This clonotype was counted ten times or more. This chain joins TRBV9 and TRBJ1-2; D might be TRBD1 (6 bases). The CDR3 length is 13 residues. Germline V gene data show CDR1 as SGDLS and CDR2 as YYNGEE. Trimming removed 7 bases from V and 7 bases from J, with 17 bases in between. The CDR3 bases are TGTGCCAGCTCGGGGGGCGACCCTCGTGGCTACACCTTC. The encoded protein is CASSGGDPRGYTF.

The sample holds many counts of this clonotype. The rearrangement joins TRBV20-1 to TRBJ2-6, with 11 positions matching TRBD1. Germline loops: CDR1 DFQATT, CDR2 SNEGSKA (reference sequence). CDR3 length: 16 amino acids. V trimming: 4 bases; J trimming: 4 bases; junction bases outside the gene matches: 6. The DNA of the CDR3 is TGCAGTGCTACCGGACAGGGGGCTTCAGGGGCCAACGTCCTGACTTTC. This encodes CSATGQGASGANVLTF.

This clonotype was observed many times. This rearrangement joins TRBV20-1 to TRBJ1-5, with D hard to call. Trimming removed 5 bases at V and 5 bases at J, with 13 bases between. The CDR3 covers 13 residues. Germline V gene data show CDR1 as DFQATT and CDR2 as SNEGSKA (reference sequence). The CDR3, as DNA: TGCAGTGCTGGCGGCGACACCGATCAGCCCCAGCATTTT. It is translated as CSAGGDTDQPQHF.

This clonotype was counted ten times or more. This chain uses TRBV29-1 with TRBJ2-3, with D unclear. V lost 7 bases to trimming and J lost 1 base, with 9 bases between them. CDR1 is SQVTM, CDR2 ANQGSEA, per germline. The CDR3 runs to 12 residues. CDR3 coding DNA: TGCAGCGGGGGTGAGGGCACAGATACGCAGTATTTT. This gives the protein CSGGEGTDTQYF.

This clonotype was seen at least ten times. The V gene is TRBV29-1, the J gene TRBJ2-1, with D possibly TRBD2 on 5 matching bases. Germline lookup yields CDR1 SQVTM and CDR2 ANQGSEA. V shed 0 bases and J shed 7 bases, with 10 bases lying between them. The CDR3 length is 13 residues. CDR3 residues: CSVEDARRNEQFF. CDR3 nucleotides: TGCAGCGTTGAAGATGCTAGGAGGAATGAGCAGTTCTTC.

This clonotype was detected ten times or more. This chain connects TRBV6-2 or TRBV6-3 to TRBJ1-5, with 11 positions matching TRBD1. V dropped 6 bases and J dropped 7; count of bases not matched to a gene: 5. The germline gives CDR1 MNHEY, CDR2 SVGEGT. The CDR3 has 14 residues. For the CDR3, the DNA is TGTGCCAGCAGCTGGACAGGGGGCGTCCAGCCCCAGCATTTT. Translated: CASSWTGGVQPQHF.

In this sample, this clonotype turned up many times. This chain joins TRBV5-4 and TRBJ2-5; D is unresolved. The CDR3 covers 12 residues. Per germline, CDR1 SGHNT and CDR2 YYREEE (reference sequence). V was trimmed by 3 bases and J by 1 base, leaving 4 bases between them. The CDR3, as DNA: TGTGCCAGCAGCTCCCCCCAAGAGACCCAGTACTTC. This codes for CASSSPQETQYF.

This clonotype has a count of ten or more. The chain recombines TRBV12-3 or TRBV12-4 with TRBJ2-6; D remains unclear. The CDR3 has 14 residues. V was trimmed by 6 bases and J by 2 bases, leaving 8 bases between them. CDR3 sequence (DNA): TGTGCCAGCAGGGACGGTGCTGGGGCCAACGTCCTGACTTTC. This codes for CASRDGAGANVLTF.

This clonotype was observed many times. V gene TRBV24-1 combines with J gene TRBJ2-1; D unresolved. V lost 5 bases and J lost 2, with 12 bases in between. Germline V gene sequence: CDR1 KGHDR, CDR2 SFDVKD. The CDR3 has 15 residues. The CDR3 DNA sequence: TGTGCCACCAGTGCGGAAGGGCAGACCTACAATGAGCAGTTCTTC. It encodes CATSAEGQTYNEQFF.

This chain uses TRBV7-2 with TRBJ2-7, with a tentative D call TRBD2 (6 bases). The germline gives CDR1 SGHTA, CDR2 FQGNSA. V dropped 7 bases and J dropped 4 bases, with 17 bases sitting between them. This CDR3 has 14 residues. The CDR3 bases are TGTGCCAGCACCCTCACCCTAGCGCCATACGAGCAGTACTTC. This gives the protein CASTLTLAPYEQYF.

In its sample, this clonotype was seen many times. The CDR3 DNA sequence: TGCAGTGCCAACCCATCGAAGGGGGTCTCCTACGAGCAGTACTTC. As protein: CSANPSKGVSYEQYF. V is TRBV20-1 and J is TRBJ2-7; possible D gene TRBD1, 6 bases. Deletions cut 6 bases from V and 0 bases from J, with 18 bases between. The CDR3 sequence is 15 residues long. Germline assignment: CDR1 DFQATT and CDR2 SNEGSKA (reference sequence).

Details on this clonotype: Possible read error: a much larger clone is one base away. The rearrangement links TRBV20-1 to TRBJ2-7, with D perhaps matching TRBD1 (5 bases). The germline V gene has CDR1 DFQATT and CDR2 SNEGSKA (reference sequence). Trimming took off 3 bases at V and 0 bases at J, with 9 bases between the two ends. The CDR3 length is 13 residues. The CDR3 nucleotides read TGCAGTGCTAGCCAGGGCAGCTCCTACGAGCAGTACTTC. Translated, it gives CSASQGSSYEQYF.

The sample holds many counts of this clonotype. CDR3 DNA sequence: TGTGCCAGCAGTTTCCAGGGCGGGGGGGAGCTGTTTTTT. Its protein is CASSFQGGGELFF. This chain uses TRBV28 with TRBJ2-2, with D perhaps TRBD1 or TRBD2 (5 bases each). The CDR3 covers 13 residues. V gave up 3 bases and J gave up 8 bases, with 10 bases separating them. CDR1 is MDHEN and CDR2 is SYDVKM in the germline V gene.

This clonotype was seen more than once but under ten times. The rearrangement uses TRBV29-1 and TRBJ2-7; 8 bases align to TRBD1. Looked up from germline, CDR1 is SQVTM and CDR2 is ANQGSEA. V lost 6 bases to trimming and J lost 2 bases; unmatched junction nucleotides: 9. This CDR3 spans 14 amino acids. CDR3 loop: CSVIQDRAPYEQYF. The CDR3 DNA reads as TGCAGCGTAATCCAGGACAGGGCTCCCTACGAGCAGTACTTC.

The gene calls are TRBV29-1 and TRBJ2-3, with D perhaps matching TRBD2 (5 bases). The germline CDR1 and CDR2 sequences are SQVTM and ANQGSEA. V was pared by 1 base and J by 6 bases, with 11 bases between. CDR3 length equals 13 residues. CDR3 protein: CSVEAGIGDTQYF. In DNA form, the CDR3 reads TGCAGCGTTGAAGCCGGGATTGGGGATACGCAGTATTTT.

This clonotype was observed many times. The chain recombines TRBV9 with TRBJ2-2; possibly TRBD1 for D (6 bases). The germline gives CDR1 SGDLS, CDR2 YYNGEE. V lost 3 bases and J 4 bases, leaving 13 bases between the germline ends. CDR3 length: 15 residues. In nucleotides, the CDR3 is TGTGCCAGCAGCGCAACAGGGTATAGCACCGGGGAGCTGTTTTTT. It specifies CASSATGYSTGELFF.

This clonotype was recorded many times. In DNA, the CDR3 is TGCAGTGCCGCGCCGCCAGGGTTCTCCTACGAGCAGTACTTC. Encoded protein: CSAAPPGFSYEQYF. The rearrangement joins TRBV20-1 to TRBJ2-7, with D possibly being TRBD1 (5 bases). The CDR3 is made up of 14 amino acids. Germline CDR1 reads DFQATT; CDR2 reads SNEGSKA (reference sequence). The V gene lost 6 bases and the J gene lost 0 bases, with 15 bases spanning the gap.

This clonotype was recorded at least ten times. The chain couples TRBV5-1 to TRBJ2-7; D might be TRBD2 (5 bases). V was trimmed by 5 bases and J by 0 bases, leaving 12 bases between them. Germline CDR1 reads SGHRS; CDR2 reads YFSETQ. The CDR3 runs 14 residues. The CDR3 loop is CASSNTGSSYEQYF. Here the CDR3 DNA reads TGCGCCAGCAGTAACACGGGAAGCTCCTACGAGCAGTACTTC.

This clonotype was counted at least ten times. V is TRBV5-1 and J is TRBJ2-7; tentatively, D is TRBD2 (6 bases). The CDR3 runs 14 residues. V was clipped by 4 bases and J by 1 base, with 12 bases between them. CDR1 and CDR2 (germline): SGHRS, YFSETQ. CDR3 sequence: CASSIAGRSYEQYF. The CDR3 DNA follows: TGCGCCAGCAGCATCGCGGGGCGGTCCTACGAGCAGTACTTC.

There are many counts of this clonotype. This sequence joins TRBV12-3 or TRBV12-4 and TRBJ1-2, with 7 bases identical to TRBD1. V was clipped by 3 bases and J by 4 bases; unmatched bases: 2. The CDR3 has 13 residues. The CDR3 coding sequence is TGTGCCAGCAGTTTCCAGGGGGGCTATGGCTACACCTTC. It codes for CASSFQGGYGYTF.

This rearrangement joins TRBV7-2 to TRBJ1-4; no firm D call. Trimming removed 2 bases from V and 4 bases from J, with 8 bases in between. Looked up from germline, CDR1 is SGHTA and CDR2 is FQGNSA. The CDR3 is 14 residues long. DNA for the CDR3: TGTGCCAGCAGCTTAAGGCAAATTAATGAAAAACTGTTTTTT. This translates into CASSLRQINEKLFF.

There are many counts of this clonotype. The chain uses TRBV29-1 and TRBJ2-4; no definite D call. V lost 0 bases and J 2 bases, leaving 8 bases between the germline ends. Germline CDR1 and CDR2: SQVTM and ANQGSEA. This CDR3 comprises 14 residues. CDR3 DNA sequence: TGCAGCGTTGAAGACACCGGTACCAAAAACATTCAGTACTTC. Translated, it gives CSVEDTGTKNIQYF.

This clonotype was seen ten or more times. V is TRBV20-1 and J is TRBJ2-7; either TRBD1 or TRBD2 may supply D (5 bases each). V was cut by 0 bases and J by 6 bases, with 12 bases left in between. CDR3 length: 13 amino acids. Germline V gene sequence: CDR1 DFQATT, CDR2 SNEGSKA (reference sequence). CDR3 in amino acids: CSARDRVRGEQYF. The DNA of the CDR3 is TGCAGTGCTAGAGATCGCGTGAGGGGCGAGCAGTACTTC.

This clonotype was seen at least ten times. V gene TRBV30 combines with J gene TRBJ2-7; possibly TRBD1 or TRBD2 for D (5 bases each). Trimming removed 0 bases at V and 6 bases at J, with 12 bases between. Germline assignment: CDR1 GTSNPN and CDR2 SVGIG (reference sequence). This CDR3 spans 13 amino acids. CDR3 region: CAWSVPGRGEQYF. The CDR3 DNA reads TGTGCCTGGAGTGTTCCAGGGAGAGGCGAGCAGTACTTC.

At least ten counts were recorded for this clonotype. V is TRBV4-1 and J is TRBJ2-7; no clear D gene. The V gene's germline CDR1 is MGHRA and CDR2 YSYEKL. This CDR3 is 13 amino acids long. Trimming pared 2 bases from V and 5 bases from J, leaving 10 bases between. The CDR3 sequence: CASSQQIMDEQYF. The CDR3 DNA sequence: TGCGCCAGCAGCCAACAAATAATGGACGAGCAGTACTTC.